This T cell receptor (beta chain) was identified during a study of CD8 T cells in ankylosing spondylitis. About this clonotype: Its target is not known.

Study outcomes and limitations: Peripheral blood samples showed relatively rare disease-linked clones, and these clones were CD8+. Disease-linked clones were reportedly significantly enriched in matched ankylosing spondylitis synovial fluid. There was a TCR beta motif, made of roughly eight highly homologous variants, that appeared characteristic of ankylosing spondylitis blood. Existing reports had already noted some motif variants in reactive arthritis synovial fluid and blood.

V was clipped by 4 bases and J by 3 bases; unmatched bases: 2. Germline CDR1 SGHAT, CDR2 FQNNGV. The CDR3 spans 14 residues. The TCR beta libraries were generated through quantitative 5'-RACE incorporating molecular barcodes. TCRdb recomputed calls from the 5' RACE reads with MiXCR, one row per CDR3 protein. Here the sample spans 75,000 to 95,000 distinct CDR3 sequences, roughly 10% being singletons. The sequence derives from a male donor with ankylosing spondylitis. The sample consisted of blood, either unsorted or a sorted T cell fraction (not recorded which). The chain carries TRBV11-2 and TRBJ1-2; 10 nucleotides align to TRBD1. The CDR3 DNA follows: TGTGCCAGCAGCTCCGGGACAGGGGACTATGGCTACACCTTC. It yields the protein CASSSGTGDYGYTF.